This T cell receptor beta chain appears in the sequencing data of a study of cytomegalovirus exposure and HLA in healthy donors. Study in general: Earlier, 95 million to 140 million unique TCR beta sequences were recovered from roughly 200 million T cells by an analysis. A preliminary data release comprised 70 million to 95 million unique TCRs obtained from HLA-typed donors.

About this clone: Its antigen is unidentified.

The germline V gene encodes CDR1 SEHNR and CDR2 FQNEAQ (reference sequence). With V trimmed by 4 bases and J by 3 bases, 2 bases remained unmatched. The CDR3 consists of 14 residues. Primers included in the PCR were 60 Vbeta and 13 Jbeta primers. Profiled with immunoSEQ multiplex PCR; TCRdb holds only in-frame clones, not every one. This table holds about 130,000 clones, 70% to 85% found once. Whole-study results and caveats: Later analysis reportedly placed an Asian-associated ancestry cluster below the roughly 640-donor mean in N-insertions. Cytomegalovirus-associated status was assigned to about 170 TCR beta chains.

The specimen sequenced was PBMCs. The receptor was derived from a man aged 50 or older in good health and CMV-seronegative. The chain is built from TRBV7-9 and TRBJ1-1, with 10 bases identical to TRBD1. CDR3 sequence: CASSSGTGDTEAFF. CDR3 bases: TGTGCCAGCAGCTCCGGGACAGGGGACACTGAAGCTTTCTTT.